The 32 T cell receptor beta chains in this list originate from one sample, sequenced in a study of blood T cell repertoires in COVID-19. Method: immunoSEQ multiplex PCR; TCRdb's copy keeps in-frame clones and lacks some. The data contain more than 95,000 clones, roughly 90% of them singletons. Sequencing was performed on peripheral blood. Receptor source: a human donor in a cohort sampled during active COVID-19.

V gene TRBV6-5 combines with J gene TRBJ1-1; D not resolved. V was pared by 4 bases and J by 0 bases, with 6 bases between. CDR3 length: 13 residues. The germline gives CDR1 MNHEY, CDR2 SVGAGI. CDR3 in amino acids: CASSSSVNTEAFF. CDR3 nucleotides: TGTGCCAGCAGTTCGTCGGTGAACACTGAAGCTTTCTTT.

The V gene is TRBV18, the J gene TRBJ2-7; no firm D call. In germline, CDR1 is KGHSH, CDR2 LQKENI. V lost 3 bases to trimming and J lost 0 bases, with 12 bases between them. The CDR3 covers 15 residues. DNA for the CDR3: TGTGCCAGCTCACCGGGTCAGGCCACCTCCTACGAGCAGTACTTC. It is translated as CASSPGQATSYEQYF.

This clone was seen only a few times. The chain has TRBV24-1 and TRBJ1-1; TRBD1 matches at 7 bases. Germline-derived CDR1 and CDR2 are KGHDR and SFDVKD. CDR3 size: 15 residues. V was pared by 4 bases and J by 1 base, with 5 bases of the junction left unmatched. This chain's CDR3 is CATSENRQGNTEAFF. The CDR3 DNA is TGTGCCACCAGTGAAAACAGACAGGGGAACACTGAAGCTTTCTTT.

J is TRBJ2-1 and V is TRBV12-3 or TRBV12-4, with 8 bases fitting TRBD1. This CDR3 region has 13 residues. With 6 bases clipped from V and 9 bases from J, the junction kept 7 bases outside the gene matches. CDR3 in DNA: TGTGCCAGCAGCTTCCAGGGGGCCAGTGAGCAGTTCTTC. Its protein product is CASSFQGASEQFF.

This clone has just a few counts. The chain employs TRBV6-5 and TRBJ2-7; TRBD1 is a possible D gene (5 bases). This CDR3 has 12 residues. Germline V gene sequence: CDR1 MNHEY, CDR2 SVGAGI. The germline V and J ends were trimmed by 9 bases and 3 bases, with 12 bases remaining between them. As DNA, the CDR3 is TGTGCCAGTTCGACAGACTTCTACGAGCAGTACTTC. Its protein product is CASSTDFYEQYF.

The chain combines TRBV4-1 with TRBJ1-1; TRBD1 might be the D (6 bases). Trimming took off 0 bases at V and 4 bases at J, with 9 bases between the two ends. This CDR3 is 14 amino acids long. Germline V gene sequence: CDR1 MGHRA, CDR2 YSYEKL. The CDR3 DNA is TGCGCCAGCAGCCAAGAGGCCAGGGGCACTGAAGCTTTCTTT. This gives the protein CASSQEARGTEAFF.

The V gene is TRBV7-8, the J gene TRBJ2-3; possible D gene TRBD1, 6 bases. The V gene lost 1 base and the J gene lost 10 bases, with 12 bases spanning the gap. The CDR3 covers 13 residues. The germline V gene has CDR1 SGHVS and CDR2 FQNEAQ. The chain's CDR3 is CASSLEEGVAQYF. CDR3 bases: TGTGCCAGCAGCTTAGAAGAGGGGGTTGCGCAGTATTTT.

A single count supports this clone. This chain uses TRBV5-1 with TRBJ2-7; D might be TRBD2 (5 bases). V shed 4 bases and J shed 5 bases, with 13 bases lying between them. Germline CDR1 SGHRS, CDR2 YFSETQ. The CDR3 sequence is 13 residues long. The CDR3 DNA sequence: TGCGCCAGCAGCACTCCCGAGGGCAACGAGCAGTACTTC. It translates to CASSTPEGNEQYF.

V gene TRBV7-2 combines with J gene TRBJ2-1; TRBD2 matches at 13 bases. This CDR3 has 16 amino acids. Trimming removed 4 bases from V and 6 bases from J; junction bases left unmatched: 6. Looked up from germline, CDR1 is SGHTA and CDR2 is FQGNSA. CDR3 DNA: TGTGCCAGCAGCTCCAAGGGACTAGCGGGGAGCAATGAGCAGTTCTTC. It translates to CASSSKGLAGSNEQFF.

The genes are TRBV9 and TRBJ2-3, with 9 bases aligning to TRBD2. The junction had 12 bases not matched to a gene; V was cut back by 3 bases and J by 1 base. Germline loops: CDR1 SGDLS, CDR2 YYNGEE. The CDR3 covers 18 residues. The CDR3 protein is CASSATNQIAGGTDTQYF. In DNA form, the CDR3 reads TGTGCCAGCAGCGCCACAAACCAAATAGCGGGGGGCACAGATACGCAGTATTTT. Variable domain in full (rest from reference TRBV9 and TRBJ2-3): DSGVTQTPKHLITATGQRVTLRCSPRSGDLSVYWYQQSLDQGLQFLIQYYNGEERAKGNILERFSAQQFPDLHSELNLSSLELGDSALYFCASSATNQIAGGTDTQYFGPGTRLTVL.

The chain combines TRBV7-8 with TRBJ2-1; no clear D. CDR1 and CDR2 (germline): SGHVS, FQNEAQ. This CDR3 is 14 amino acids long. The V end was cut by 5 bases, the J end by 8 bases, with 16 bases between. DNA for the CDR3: TGTGCCAGCAGCGCCGACGAGTTACAGTATGAGCAGTTCTTC. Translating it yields CASSADELQYEQFF.

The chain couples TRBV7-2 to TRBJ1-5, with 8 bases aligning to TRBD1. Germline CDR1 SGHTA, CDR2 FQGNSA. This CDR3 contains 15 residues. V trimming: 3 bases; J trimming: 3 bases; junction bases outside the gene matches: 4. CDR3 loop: CASSFDRGINQPQHF. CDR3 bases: TGTGCCAGCAGCTTCGACAGGGGAATCAATCAGCCCCAGCATTTT. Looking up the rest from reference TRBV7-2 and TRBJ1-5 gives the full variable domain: GAGVSQSPSNKVTEKGKDVELRCDPISGHTALYWYRQSLGQGLEFLIYFQGNSAPDKSGLPSDRFSAERTGGSVSTLTIQRTQQEDSAVYLCASSFDRGINQPQHFGDGTRLSIL.

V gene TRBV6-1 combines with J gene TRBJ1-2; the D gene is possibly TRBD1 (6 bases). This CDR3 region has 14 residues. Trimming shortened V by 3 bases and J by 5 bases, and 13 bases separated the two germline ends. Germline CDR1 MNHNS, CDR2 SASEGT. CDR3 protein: CASSEGGAVYGYTF. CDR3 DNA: TGTGCCAGCAGTGAGGGGGGGGCAGTTTATGGCTACACCTTC.

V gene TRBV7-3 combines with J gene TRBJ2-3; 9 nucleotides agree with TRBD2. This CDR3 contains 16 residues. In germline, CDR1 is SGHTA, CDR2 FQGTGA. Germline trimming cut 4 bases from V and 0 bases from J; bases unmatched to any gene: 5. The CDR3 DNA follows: TGTGCCAGCAGCTCGTTCGCGGGGGGGAGCACAGATACGCAGTATTTT. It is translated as CASSSFAGGSTDTQYF.

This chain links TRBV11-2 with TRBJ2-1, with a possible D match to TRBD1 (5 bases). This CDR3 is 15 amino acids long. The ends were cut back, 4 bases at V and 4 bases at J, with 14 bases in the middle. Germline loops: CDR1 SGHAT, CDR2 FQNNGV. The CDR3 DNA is TGTGCCAGCAGCTCGTATATCGACAGTTACAATGAGCAGTTCTTC. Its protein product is CASSSYIDSYNEQFF.

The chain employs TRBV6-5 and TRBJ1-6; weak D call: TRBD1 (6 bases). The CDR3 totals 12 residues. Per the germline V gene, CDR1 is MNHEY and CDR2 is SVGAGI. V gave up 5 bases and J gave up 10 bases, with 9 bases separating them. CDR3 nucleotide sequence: TGTGCCAGCAGTAGCAGGGGCTCACCCCTCCACTTT. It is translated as CASSSRGSPLHF.

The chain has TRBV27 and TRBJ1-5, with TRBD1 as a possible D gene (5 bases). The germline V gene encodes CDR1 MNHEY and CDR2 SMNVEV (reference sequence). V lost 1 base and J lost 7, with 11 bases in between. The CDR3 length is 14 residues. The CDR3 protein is CASSLWAGGQPQHF. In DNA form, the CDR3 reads TGTGCCAGCAGTTTATGGGCGGGGGGGCAGCCCCAGCATTTT.

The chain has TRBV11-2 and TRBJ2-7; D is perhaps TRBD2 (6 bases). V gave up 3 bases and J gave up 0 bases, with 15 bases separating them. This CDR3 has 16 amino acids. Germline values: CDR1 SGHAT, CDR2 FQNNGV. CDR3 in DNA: TGTGCCAGCAGCTTCGGGACTGCGACCCTCTCCTACGAGCAGTACTTC. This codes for CASSFGTATLSYEQYF.

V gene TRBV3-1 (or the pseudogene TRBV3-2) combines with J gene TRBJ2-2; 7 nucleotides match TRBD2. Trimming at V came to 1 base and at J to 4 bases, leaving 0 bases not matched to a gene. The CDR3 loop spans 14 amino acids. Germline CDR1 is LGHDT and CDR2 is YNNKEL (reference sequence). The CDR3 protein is CASSQGGGTGELFF. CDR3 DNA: TGTGCCAGCAGCCAAGGGGGGGGCACCGGGGAGCTGTTTTTT.

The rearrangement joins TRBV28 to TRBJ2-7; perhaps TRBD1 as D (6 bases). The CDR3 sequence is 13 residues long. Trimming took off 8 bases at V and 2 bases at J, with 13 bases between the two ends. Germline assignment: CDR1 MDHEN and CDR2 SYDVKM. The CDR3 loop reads CASRPSGAYEQYF. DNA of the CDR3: TGTGCCAGCCGACCCTCAGGGGCCTACGAGCAGTACTTC.

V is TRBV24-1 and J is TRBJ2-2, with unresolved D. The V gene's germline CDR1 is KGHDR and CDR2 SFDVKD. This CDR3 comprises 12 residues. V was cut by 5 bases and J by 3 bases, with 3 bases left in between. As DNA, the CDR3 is TGTGCCACCAGTGCCTACACCGGGGAGCTGTTTTTT. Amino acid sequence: CATSAYTGELFF.

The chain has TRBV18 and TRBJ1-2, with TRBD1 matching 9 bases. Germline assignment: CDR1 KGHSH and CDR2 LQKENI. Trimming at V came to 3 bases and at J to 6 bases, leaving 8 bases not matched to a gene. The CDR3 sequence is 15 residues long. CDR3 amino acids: CASSPQQGARDGYTF. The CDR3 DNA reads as TGTGCCAGCTCACCTCAACAGGGGGCGAGGGATGGCTACACCTTC.

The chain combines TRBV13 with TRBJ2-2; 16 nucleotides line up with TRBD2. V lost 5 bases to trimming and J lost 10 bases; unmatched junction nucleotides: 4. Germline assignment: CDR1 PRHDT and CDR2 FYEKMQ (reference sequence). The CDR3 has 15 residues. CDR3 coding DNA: TGTGCCAGCAGCGTGGGACTAGCGGGAGGGTTGGAGCTGTTTTTT. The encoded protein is CASSVGLAGGLELFF. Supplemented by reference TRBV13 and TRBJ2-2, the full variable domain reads AAGVIQSPRHLIKEKRETATLKCYPIPRHDTVYWYQQGPGQDPQFLISFYEKMQSDKGSIPDRFSAQQFSDYHSELNMSSLELGDSALYFCASSVGLAGGLELFFGEGSRLTVL.

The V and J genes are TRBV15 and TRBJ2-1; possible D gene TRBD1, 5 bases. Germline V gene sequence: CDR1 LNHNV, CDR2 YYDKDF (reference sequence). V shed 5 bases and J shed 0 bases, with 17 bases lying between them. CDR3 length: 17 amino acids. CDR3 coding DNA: TGTGCCACCAGCCGAAATCCCCACAGGAGCTCCTACAATGAGCAGTTCTTC. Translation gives CATSRNPHRSSYNEQFF.

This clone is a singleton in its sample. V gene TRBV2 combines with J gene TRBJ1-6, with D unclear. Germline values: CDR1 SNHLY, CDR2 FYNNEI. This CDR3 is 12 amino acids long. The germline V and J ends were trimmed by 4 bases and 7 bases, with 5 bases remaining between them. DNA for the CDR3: TGTGCCAGCAGTGGTCCGAATTCACCCCTCCACTTT. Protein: CASSGPNSPLHF.

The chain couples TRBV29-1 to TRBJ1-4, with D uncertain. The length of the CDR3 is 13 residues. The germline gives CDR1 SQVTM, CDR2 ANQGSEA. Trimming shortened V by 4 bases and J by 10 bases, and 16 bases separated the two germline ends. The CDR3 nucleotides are TGCAGCGTTGCAACGGAGAGGTGGCGAAAACTGTTTTTT. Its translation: CSVATERWRKLFF.

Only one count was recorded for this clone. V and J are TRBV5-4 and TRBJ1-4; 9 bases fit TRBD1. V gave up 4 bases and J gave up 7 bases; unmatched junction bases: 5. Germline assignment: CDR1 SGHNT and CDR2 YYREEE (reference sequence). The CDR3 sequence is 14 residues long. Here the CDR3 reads CASSPDRGSEKLFF. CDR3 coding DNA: TGTGCCAGCAGCCCGGACAGGGGTAGTGAAAAACTGTTTTTT.

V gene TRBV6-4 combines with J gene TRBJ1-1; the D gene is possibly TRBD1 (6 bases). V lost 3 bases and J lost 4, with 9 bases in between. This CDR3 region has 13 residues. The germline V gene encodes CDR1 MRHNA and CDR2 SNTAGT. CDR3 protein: CASSDQGSTEAFF. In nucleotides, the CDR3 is TGTGCCAGCAGTGATCAGGGGTCCACTGAAGCTTTCTTT.

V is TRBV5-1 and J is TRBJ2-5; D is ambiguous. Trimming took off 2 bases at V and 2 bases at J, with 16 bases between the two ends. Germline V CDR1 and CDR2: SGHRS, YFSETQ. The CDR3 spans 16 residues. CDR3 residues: CASSFRFPSPQETQYF. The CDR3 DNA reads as TGCGCCAGCAGCTTCCGGTTCCCGAGCCCTCAAGAGACCCAGTACTTC.

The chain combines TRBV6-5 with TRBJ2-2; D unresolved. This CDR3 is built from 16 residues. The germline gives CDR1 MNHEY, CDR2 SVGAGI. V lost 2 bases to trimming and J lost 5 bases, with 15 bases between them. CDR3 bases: TGTGCCAGCAGTTACGTTACAGAAGCCCTTACCGGGGAGCTGTTTTTT. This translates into CASSYVTEALTGELFF.

This CDR3 reads CASSLGGQGNEQYF. The CDR3 nucleotides read TGTGCCAGCAGCTTGGGGGGACAGGGGAACGAGCAGTACTTC. The rearrangement links TRBV5-6 to TRBJ2-7; 10 bases map to TRBD1. Germline V CDR1 and CDR2: SGHDT, YYEEEE. Trimming took 0 bases from V and 5 from J; bases not matched to a gene: 2. The CDR3 totals 14 residues.

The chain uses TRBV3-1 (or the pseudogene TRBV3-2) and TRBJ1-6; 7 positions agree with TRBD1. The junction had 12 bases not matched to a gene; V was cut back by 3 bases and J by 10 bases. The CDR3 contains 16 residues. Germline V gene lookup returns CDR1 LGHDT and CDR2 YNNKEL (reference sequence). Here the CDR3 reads CASSHQLNRGGSPLHF. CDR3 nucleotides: TGTGCCAGCAGCCATCAACTTAACAGGGGAGGCTCACCCCTCCACTTT.